Below, one TCR beta chain is given with its context. The data were taken from a study of blood T cell repertoires in COVID-19. Study context: PBMCs, B-cell-depleted T cells, or T cells provided the cDNA or gDNA that made up the material.

Sequencing used immunoSEQ multiplex PCR; TCRdb keeps in-frame clones, though not all of them. The data contain roughly 380,000 clones, roughly 87% of them singletons. Germline-derived CDR1 and CDR2 are MDHEN and SYDVKM. This CDR3 has 14 residues. V was trimmed by 7 bases and J by 6 bases, leaving 15 bases between them. The sequence was collected from a woman aged 25 to 39 who had recovered from COVID-19. The V gene is TRBV28, the J gene TRBJ1-4, with a possible D match to TRBD1 (5 bases). What was sequenced was PBMCs or T cells enriched from blood (not recorded which). DNA for the CDR3: TGTGCCAGCAATTCAGGGTCAGGATATGAAAAACTGTTTTTT. It encodes CASNSGSGYEKLFF.